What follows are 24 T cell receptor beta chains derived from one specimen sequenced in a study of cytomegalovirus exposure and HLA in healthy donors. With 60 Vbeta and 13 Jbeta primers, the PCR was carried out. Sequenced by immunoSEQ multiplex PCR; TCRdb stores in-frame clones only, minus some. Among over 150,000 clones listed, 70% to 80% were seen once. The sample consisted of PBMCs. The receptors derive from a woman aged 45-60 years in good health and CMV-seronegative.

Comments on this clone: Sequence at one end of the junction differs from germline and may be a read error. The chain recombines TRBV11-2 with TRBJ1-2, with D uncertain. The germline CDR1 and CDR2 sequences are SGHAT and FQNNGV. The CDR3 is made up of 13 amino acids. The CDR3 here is CASSLVLREGYTF. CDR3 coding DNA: TGTGCCAGCAGTTTAGTCTTAAGGGAGGGCTACACCTTC.

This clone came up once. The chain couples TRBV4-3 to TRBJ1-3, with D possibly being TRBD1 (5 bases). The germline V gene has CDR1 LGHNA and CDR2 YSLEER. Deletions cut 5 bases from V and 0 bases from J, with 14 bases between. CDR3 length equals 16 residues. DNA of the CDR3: TGCGCCAGCAGCTCCCAGGGACTGCTCTCTGGAAACACCATATATTTT. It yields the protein CASSSQGLLSGNTIYF.

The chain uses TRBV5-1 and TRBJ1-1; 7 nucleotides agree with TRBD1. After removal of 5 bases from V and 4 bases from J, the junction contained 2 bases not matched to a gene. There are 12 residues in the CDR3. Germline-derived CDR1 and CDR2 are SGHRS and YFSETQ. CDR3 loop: CASRQGTTEAFF. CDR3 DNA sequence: TGCGCCAGCAGACAGGGGACCACTGAAGCTTTCTTT.

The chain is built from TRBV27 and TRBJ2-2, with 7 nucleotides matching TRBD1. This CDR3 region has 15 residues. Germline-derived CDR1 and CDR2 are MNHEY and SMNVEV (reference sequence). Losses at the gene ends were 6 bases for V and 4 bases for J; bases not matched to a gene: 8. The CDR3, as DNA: TGTGCCAGCAGGAGACAGGGCTCACCCACCGGGGAGCTGTTTTTT. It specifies CASRRQGSPTGELFF.

The CDR3 DNA sequence: TGCGCCAGCAGCCAAGGCAGGGTCGTGGCCAAAAACATTCAGTACTTC. Residues: CASSQGRVVAKNIQYF. The rearrangement joins TRBV4-1 to TRBJ2-4, with D tentatively TRBD1 (5 bases). This CDR3 comprises 16 residues. V lost 1 base and J lost 1, with 11 bases in between. Germline V gene sequence: CDR1 MGHRA, CDR2 YSYEKL.

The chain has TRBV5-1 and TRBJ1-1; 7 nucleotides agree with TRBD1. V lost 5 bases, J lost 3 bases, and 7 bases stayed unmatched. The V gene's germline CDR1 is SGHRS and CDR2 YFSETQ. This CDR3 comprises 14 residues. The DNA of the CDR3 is TGCGCCAGCAGGTCTGGACAGGAGGACACTGAAGCTTTCTTT. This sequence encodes CASRSGQEDTEAFF.

For the CDR3, the DNA is TGTGCCAGCACCTTACAGAGAGCGGGAGGAAGGAATGAGCAGTTCTTC. Its protein is CASTLQRAGGRNEQFF. The rearrangement uses TRBV5-8 and TRBJ2-1, with 9 bases fitting TRBD2. The V and J ends lost 6 bases and 7 bases, in that order; junction bases with no gene match: 14. There are 16 residues in the CDR3. CDR1 SGHTS and CDR2 YDEGEE come from the germline V gene.

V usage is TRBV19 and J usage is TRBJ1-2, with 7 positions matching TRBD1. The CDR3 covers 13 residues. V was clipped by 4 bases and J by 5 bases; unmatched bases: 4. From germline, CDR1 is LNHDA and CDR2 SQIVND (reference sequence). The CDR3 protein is CASSRQGGYGYTF. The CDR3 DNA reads TGTGCCAGTAGTAGACAGGGCGGATATGGCTACACCTTC.

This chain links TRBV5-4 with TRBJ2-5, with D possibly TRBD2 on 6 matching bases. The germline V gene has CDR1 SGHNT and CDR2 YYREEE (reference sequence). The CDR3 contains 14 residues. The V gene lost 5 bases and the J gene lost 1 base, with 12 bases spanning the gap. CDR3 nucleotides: TGTGCCAGCAGACGACCGGGGGTCCAAGAGACCCAGTACTTC. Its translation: CASRRPGVQETQYF.

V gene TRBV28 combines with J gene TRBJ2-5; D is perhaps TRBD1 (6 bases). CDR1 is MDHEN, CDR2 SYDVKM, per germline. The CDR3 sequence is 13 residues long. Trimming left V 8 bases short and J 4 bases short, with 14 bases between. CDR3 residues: CASDRNGGETQYF. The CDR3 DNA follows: TGTGCCAGCGACAGGAATGGGGGAGAGACCCAGTACTTC.

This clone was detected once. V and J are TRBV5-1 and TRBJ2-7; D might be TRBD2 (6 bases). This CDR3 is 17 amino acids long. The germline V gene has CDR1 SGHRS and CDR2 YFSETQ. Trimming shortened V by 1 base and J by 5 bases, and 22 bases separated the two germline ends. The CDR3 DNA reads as TGCGCCAGCAGCTTGTCAATACAGCGAGGGGAGGATCACGAGCAGTACTTC. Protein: CASSLSIQRGEDHEQYF.

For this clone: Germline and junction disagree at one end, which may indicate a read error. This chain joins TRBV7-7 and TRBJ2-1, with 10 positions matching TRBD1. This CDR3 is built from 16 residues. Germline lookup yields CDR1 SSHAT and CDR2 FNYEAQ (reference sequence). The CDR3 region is CASSRSGTGVYNEQFF. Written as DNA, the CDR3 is TGTGCTAGCAGCCGATCCGGGACAGGGGTTTACAATGAGCAGTTCTTC.

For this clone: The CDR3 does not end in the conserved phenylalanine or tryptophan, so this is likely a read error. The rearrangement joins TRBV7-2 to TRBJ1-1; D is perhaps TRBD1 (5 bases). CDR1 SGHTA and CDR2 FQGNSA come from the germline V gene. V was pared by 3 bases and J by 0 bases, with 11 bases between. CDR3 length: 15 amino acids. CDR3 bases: TGTGCCAGCAGCTTCGGGGGGACCATGAACACTGAAGCTTTCTCT. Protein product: CASSFGGTMNTEAFS.

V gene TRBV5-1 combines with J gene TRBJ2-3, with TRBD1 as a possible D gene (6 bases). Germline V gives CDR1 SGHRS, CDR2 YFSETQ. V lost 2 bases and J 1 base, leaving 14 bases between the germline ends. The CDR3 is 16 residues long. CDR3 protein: CASSFRTVSGTDTQYF. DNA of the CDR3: TGCGCCAGCAGCTTTCGGACAGTTTCGGGCACAGATACGCAGTATTTT.

The CDR3 protein is CASSGGGAGNEQFF. CDR3 DNA sequence: TGTGCCAGCAGTGGAGGGGGCGCAGGGAATGAGCAGTTCTTC. The chain uses TRBV6-1 and TRBJ2-1; TRBD1 matches at 7 bases. Trimming at V came to 4 bases and at J to 7 bases, leaving 7 bases not matched to a gene. This CDR3 has 14 amino acids. Germline lookup yields CDR1 MNHNS and CDR2 SASEGT.

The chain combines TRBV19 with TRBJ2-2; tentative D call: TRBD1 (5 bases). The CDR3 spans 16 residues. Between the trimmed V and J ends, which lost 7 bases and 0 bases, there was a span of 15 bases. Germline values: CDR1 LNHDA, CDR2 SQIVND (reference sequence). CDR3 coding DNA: TGTGCCAGTATTTGGACACAGGACACGAACACCGGGGAGCTGTTTTTT. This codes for CASIWTQDTNTGELFF.

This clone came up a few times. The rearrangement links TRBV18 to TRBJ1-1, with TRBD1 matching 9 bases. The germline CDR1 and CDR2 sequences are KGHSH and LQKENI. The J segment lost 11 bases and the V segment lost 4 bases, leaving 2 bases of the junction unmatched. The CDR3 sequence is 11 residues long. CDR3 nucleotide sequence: TGTGCCAGCTCACAACAGGGGGCGGCTTTCTTT. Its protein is CASSQQGAAFF. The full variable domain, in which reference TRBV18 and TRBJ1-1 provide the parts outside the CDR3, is NAGVMQNPRHLVRRRGQEARLRCSPMKGHSHVYWYRQLPEEGLKFMVYLQKENIIDESGMPKERFSAEFPKEGPSILRIQQVVRGDSAAYFCASSQQGAAFFGQGTRLTVV.

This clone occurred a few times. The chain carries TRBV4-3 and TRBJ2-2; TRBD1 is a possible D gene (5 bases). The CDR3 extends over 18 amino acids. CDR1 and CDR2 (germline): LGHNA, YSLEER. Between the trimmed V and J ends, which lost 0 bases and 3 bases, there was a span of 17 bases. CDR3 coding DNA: TGCGCCAGCAGCCAAGAGGTGTTGGGGCCCCGGGACACCGGGGAGCTGTTTTTT. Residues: CASSQEVLGPRDTGELFF.

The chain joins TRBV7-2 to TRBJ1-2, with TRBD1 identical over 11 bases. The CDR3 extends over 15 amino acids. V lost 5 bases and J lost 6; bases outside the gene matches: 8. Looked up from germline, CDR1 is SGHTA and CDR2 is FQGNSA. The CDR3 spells CASSRDRGVGDGYTF. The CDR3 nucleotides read TGTGCCAGCAGCCGGGACAGGGGGGTGGGGGATGGCTACACCTTC.

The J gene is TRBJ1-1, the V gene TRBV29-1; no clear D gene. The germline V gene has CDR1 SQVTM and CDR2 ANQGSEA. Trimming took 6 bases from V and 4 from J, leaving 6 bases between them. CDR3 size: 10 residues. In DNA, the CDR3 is TGCAGCGTGGAGAGCACTGAAGCTTTCTTT. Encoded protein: CSVESTEAFF.

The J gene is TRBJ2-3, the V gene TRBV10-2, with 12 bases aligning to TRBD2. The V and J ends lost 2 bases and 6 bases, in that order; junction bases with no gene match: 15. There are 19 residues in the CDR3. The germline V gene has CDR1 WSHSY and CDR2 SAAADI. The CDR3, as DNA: TGCGCCAGCAGTGAGACTAGCGGGGGGCCCCCTTCACCTCGGGATACGCAGTATTTT. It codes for CASSETSGGPPSPRDTQYF.

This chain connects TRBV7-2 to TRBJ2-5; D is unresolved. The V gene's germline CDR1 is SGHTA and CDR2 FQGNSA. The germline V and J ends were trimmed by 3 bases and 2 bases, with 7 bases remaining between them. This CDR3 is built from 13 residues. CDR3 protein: CASSFYQQETQYF. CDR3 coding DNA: TGTGCCAGCAGCTTCTACCAACAAGAGACCCAGTACTTC.

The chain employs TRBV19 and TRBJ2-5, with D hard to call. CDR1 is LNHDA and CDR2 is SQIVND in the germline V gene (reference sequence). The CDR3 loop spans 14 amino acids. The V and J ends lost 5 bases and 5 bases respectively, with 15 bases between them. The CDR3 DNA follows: TGTGCCAGTAGTGCGGCGGCCATATTTGAGACCCAGTACTTC. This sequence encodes CASSAAAIFETQYF.

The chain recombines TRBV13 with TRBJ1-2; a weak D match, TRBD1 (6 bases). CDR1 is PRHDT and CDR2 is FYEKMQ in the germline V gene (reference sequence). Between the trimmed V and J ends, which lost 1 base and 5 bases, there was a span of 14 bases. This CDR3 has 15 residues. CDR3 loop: CASSLEGGRGYGYTF. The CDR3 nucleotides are TGTGCCAGCAGCTTAGAGGGGGGGCGAGGGTATGGCTACACCTTC.